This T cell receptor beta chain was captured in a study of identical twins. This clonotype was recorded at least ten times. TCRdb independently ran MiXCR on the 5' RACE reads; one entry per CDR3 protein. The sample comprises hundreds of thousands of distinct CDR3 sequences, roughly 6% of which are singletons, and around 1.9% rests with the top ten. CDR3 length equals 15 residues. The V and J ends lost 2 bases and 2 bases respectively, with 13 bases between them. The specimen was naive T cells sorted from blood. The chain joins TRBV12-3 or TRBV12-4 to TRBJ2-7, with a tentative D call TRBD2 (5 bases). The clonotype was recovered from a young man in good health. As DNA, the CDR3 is TGTGCCAGCAGTTTATTGGCTAGCAAAGCCTACGAGCAGTACTTC. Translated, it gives CASSLLASKAYEQYF.